This TCR beta chain was captured in a study of cytotoxic CD8 clonotypes in ibrutinib-treated CLL. Study-wide results and caveats: The clonality rise at ibrutinib response reflected private clonotype expansion. Elevated clonality accompanied ibrutinib response, with a return toward baseline values at progression. Against age-matched healthy donors, baseline clonality ran higher and tracked circulating CD8+ T-cell counts.

The data were produced by immunoSEQ multiplex PCR, yet TCRdb's version contains in-frame clones alone and is incomplete. The sample contains some 43,000 clones, under 75% of which appear only once. The CDR3 sequence is 11 residues long. CDR1 MDHEN and CDR2 SYDVKM come from the germline V gene. From cryopreserved PBMCs came about 2 micrograms of genomic DNA used for TCR beta libraries. There are a few counts of this clone. Its specificity is not known. Sequence at one end of the junction differs from germline and may be a read error. Specimen: PBMCs, collected after 12 months of ibrutinib treatment. The receptor comes from a human donor with chronic lymphocytic leukemia. The V call is TRBV28, the J call TRBJ1-1; TRBD1 is a possible D gene (6 bases). The CDR3 region has the DNA TGTGCCAGCAGACGGGACACTGGAGCTTTCTTT. The encoded protein is CASRRDTGAFF.